This TCR beta chain comes out of a study of blood T cell repertoires in COVID-19. Background on the study: Sites in the United States, Italy and Spain provided acute and convalescent COVID-19 samples. T cells, B-cell-depleted T cells, or PBMCs supplied cDNA or gDNA.

Source study methods: For nucleated cells, counts were estimated from reference gene primer amplification. Assay: immunoSEQ multiplex PCR; the TCRdb copy retains only in-frame clones and omits some. V, J and clone size are taken as reported in that table, and D and trimming were inferred from the DNA itself. The data hold roughly 300,000 clones, with roughly 91% observed a single time. Followed over time, Seattle patients had been enrolled while infection was active. The V gene end was trimmed by 6 bases and the J gene end by 6 bases; junction bases not matched to a gene: 14. In germline, CDR1 is SGHNT, CDR2 YENEEA. CDR3 size: 17 residues.

The gene calls are TRBV11-3 and TRBJ1-1, with TRBD1 matching 12 bases. Sequencing was done on a sample of peripheral blood. This receptor was obtained from a woman in her 30s with COVID-19, enrolled during active disease. The CDR3 bases are TGTGCCAGCAGTTCCGGGACAGGGGGCCCGGAGGTACCTGAAGCTTTCTTT. This codes for CASSSGTGGPEVPEAFF.